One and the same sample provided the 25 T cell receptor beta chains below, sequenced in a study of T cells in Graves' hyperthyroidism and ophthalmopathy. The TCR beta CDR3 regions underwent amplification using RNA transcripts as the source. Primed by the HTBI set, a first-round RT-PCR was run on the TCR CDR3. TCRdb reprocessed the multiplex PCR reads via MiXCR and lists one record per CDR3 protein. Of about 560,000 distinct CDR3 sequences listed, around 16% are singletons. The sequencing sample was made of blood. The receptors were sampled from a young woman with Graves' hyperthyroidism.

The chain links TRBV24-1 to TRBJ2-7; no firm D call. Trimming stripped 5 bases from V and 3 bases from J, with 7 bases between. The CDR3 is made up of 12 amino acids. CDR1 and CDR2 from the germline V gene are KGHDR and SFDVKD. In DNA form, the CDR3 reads TGTGCCACCAGTGGGTCGTTCTACGAGCAGTACTTC. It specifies CATSGSFYEQYF.

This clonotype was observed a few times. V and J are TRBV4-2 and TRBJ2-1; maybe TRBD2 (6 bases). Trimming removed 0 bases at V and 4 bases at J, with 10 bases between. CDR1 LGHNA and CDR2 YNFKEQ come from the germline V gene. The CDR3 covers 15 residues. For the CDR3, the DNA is TGTGCCAGCAGCCAAGATATGGCGGGATACAATGAGCAGTTCTTC. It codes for CASSQDMAGYNEQFF.

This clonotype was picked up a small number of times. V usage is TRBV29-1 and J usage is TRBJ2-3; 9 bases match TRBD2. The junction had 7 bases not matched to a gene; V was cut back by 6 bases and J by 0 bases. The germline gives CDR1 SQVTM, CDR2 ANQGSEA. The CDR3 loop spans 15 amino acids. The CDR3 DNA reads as TGCAGCGTCGAGAGCGGGAGGACTAGCACAGATACGCAGTATTTT. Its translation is CSVESGRTSTDTQYF.

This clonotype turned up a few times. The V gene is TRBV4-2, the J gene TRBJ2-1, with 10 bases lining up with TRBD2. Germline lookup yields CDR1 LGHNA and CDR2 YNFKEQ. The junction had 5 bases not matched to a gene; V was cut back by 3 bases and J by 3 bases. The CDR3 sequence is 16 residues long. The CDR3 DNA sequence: TGTGCCAGCAGCCATACTCTAGCGGGAGACTACAATGAGCAGTTCTTC. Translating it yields CASSHTLAGDYNEQFF.

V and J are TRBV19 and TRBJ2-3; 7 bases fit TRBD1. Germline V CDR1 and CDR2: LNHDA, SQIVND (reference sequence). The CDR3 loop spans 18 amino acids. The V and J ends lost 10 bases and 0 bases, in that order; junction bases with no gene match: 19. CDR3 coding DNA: TGTGCCACCACACGATGGTGGGACAGCGAAGTAAGCACAGATACGCAGTATTTT. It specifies CATTRWWDSEVSTDTQYF.

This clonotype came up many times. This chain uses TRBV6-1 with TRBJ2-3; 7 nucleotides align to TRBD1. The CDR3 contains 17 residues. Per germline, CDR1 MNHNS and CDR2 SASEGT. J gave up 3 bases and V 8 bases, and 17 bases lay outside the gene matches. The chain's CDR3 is CASRRAGQARTTDTQYF. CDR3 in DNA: TGTGCCAGCCGTCGCGCCGGACAGGCCCGAACTACAGATACGCAGTATTTT.

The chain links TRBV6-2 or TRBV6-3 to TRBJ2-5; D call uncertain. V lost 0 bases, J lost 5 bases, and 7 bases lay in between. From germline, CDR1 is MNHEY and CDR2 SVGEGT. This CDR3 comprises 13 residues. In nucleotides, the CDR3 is TGTGCCAGCAGTTACTCGAGAGATGAGACCCAGTACTTC. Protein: CASSYSRDETQYF.

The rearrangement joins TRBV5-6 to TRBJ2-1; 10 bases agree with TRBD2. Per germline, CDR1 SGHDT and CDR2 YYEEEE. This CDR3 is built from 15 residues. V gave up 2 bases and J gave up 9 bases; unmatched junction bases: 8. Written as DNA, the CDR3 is TGTGCCAGCAGCTTTAGCCTAGCGGGAGTCGCTGAGCAGTTCTTC. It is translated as CASSFSLAGVAEQFF.

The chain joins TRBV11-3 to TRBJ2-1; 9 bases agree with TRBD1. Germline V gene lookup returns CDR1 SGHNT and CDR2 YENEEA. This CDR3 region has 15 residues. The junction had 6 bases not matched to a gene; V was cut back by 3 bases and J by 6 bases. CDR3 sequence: CASSFLGQGINEQFF. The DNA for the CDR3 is TGTGCCAGCAGCTTTTTGGGACAGGGTATCAATGAGCAGTTCTTC.

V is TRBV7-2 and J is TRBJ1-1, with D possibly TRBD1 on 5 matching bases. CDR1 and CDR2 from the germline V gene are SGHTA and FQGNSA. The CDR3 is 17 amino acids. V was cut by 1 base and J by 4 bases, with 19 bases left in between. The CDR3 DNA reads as TGTGCCAGCAGCTTAGGTCTTTTGATTAGCCAGGGCACTGAAGCTTTCTTT. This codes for CASSLGLLISQGTEAFF.

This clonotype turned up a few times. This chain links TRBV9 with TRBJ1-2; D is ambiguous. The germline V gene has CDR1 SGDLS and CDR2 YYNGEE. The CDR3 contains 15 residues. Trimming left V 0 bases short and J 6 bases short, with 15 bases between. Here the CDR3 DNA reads TGTGCCAGCAGCGTAGGGATGCCCCGAGTGGATGGCTACACCTTC. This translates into CASSVGMPRVDGYTF.

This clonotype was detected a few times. CDR3 coding DNA: TGTGCCAGTAATGGCGGAGGAGCGGGATCCGACGAGCAGTACTTC. It yields the protein CASNGGGAGSDEQYF. This chain joins TRBV19 and TRBJ2-7; 7 bases agree with TRBD2. This CDR3 region has 15 residues. The V and J ends lost 7 bases and 5 bases, in that order; junction bases with no gene match: 14. CDR1 and CDR2 (germline): LNHDA, SQIVND (reference sequence).

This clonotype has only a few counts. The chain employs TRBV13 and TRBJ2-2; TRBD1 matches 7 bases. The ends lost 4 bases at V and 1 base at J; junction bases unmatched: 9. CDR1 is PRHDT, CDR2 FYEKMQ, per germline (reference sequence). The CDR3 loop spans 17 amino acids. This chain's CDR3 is CASSSGMNRGNTGELFF. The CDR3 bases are TGTGCCAGCAGCTCGGGGATGAACAGGGGGAACACCGGGGAGCTGTTTTTT. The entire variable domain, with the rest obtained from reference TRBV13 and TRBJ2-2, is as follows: AAGVIQSPRHLIKEKRETATLKCYPIPRHDTVYWYQQGPGQDPQFLISFYEKMQSDKGSIPDRFSAQQFSDYHSELNMSSLELGDSALYFCASSSGMNRGNTGELFFGEGSRLTVL.

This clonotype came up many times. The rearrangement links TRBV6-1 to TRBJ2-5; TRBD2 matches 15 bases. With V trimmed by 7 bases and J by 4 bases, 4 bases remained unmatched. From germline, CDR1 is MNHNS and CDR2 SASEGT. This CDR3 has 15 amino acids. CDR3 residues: CASKPGLAGGETQYF. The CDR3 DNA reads TGTGCCAGCAAACCGGGACTAGCGGGAGGAGAGACCCAGTACTTC.

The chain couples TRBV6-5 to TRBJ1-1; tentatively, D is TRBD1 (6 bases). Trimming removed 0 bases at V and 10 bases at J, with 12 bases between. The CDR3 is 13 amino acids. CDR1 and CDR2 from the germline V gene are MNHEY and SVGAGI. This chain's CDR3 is CASSYSDSGAAFF. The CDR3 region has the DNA TGTGCCAGCAGTTACTCCGACTCGGGGGCAGCTTTCTTT.

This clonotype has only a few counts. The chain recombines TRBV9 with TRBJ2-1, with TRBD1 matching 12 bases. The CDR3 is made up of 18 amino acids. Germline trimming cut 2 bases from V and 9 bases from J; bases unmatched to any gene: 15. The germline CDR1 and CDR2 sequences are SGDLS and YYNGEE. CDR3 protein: CASSVRITGTGGKGEQFF. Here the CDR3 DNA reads TGTGCCAGCAGCGTCCGAATAACCGGGACAGGGGGCAAGGGTGAGCAGTTCTTC.

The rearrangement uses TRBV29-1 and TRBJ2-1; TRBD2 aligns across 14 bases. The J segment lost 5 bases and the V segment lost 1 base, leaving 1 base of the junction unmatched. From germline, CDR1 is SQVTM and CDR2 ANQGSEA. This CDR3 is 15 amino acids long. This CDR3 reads CSVEVGLAGDNEQFF. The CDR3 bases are TGCAGCGTTGAAGTGGGACTAGCGGGAGACAATGAGCAGTTCTTC.

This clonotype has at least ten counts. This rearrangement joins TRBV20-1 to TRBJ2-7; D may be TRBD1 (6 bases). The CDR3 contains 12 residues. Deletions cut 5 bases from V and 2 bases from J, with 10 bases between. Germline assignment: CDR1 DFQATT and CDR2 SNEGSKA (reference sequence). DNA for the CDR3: TGCAGTGCTCTGAGGGACACCTACGAGCAGTACTTC. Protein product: CSALRDTYEQYF.

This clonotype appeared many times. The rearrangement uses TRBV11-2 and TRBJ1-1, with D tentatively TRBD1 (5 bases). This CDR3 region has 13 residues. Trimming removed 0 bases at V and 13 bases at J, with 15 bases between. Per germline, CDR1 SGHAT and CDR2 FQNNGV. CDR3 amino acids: CASSLDRGLDGFF. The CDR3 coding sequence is TGTGCCAGCAGCTTAGATCGGGGGTTGGATGGTTTCTTT.

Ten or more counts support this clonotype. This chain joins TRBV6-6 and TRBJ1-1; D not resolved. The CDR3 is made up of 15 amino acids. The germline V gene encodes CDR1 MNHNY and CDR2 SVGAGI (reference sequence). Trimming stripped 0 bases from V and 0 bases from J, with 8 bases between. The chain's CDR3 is CASSYSWVVNTEAFF. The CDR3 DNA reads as TGTGCCAGCAGTTACTCATGGGTCGTGAACACTGAAGCTTTCTTT.

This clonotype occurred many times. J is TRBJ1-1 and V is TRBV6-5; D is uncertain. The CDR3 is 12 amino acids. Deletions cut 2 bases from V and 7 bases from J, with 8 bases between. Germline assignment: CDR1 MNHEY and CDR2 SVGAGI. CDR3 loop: CASSYPGNEAFF. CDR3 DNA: TGTGCCAGCAGTTACCCCGGCAATGAAGCTTTCTTT.

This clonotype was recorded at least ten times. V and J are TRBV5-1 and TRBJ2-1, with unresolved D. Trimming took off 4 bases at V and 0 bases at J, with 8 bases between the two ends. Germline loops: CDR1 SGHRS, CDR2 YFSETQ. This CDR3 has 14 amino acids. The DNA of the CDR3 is TGCGCCAGCAGCGTGAGCAGCTCCTACAATGAGCAGTTCTTC. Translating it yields CASSVSSSYNEQFF. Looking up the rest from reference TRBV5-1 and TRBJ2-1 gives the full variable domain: KAGVTQTPRYLIKTRGQQVTLSCSPISGHRSVSWYQQTPGQGLQFLFEYFSETQRNKGNFPGRFSGRQFSNSRSEMNVSTLELGDSALYLCASSVSSSYNEQFFGPGTRLTVL.

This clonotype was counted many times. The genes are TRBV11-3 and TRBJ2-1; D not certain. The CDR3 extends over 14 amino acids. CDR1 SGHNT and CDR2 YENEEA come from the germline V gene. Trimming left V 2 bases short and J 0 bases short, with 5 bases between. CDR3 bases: TGTGCCAGCAGCTTATATAGCTCCTACAATGAGCAGTTCTTC. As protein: CASSLYSSYNEQFF. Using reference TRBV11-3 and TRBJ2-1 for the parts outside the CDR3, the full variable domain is EAGVVQSPRYKIIEKKQPVAFWCNPISGHNTLYWYLQNLGQGPELLIRYENEEAVDDSQLPKDRFSAERLKGVDSTLKIQPAELGDSAVYLCASSLYSSYNEQFFGPGTRLTVL.

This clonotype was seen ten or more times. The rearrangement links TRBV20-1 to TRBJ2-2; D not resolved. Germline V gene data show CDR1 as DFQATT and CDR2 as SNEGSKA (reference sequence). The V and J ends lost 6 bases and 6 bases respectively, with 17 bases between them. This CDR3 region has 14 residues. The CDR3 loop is CSAATGVQPGELFF. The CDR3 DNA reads TGCAGTGCCGCCACCGGCGTCCAGCCCGGGGAGCTGTTTTTT.

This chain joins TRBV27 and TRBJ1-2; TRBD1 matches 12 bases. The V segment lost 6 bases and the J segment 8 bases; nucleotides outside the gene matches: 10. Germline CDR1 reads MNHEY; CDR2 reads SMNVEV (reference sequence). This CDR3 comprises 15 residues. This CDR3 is CASRSPGQGARGYTF. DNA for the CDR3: TGTGCCAGCAGGTCGCCGGGACAGGGGGCGCGAGGCTACACCTTC.